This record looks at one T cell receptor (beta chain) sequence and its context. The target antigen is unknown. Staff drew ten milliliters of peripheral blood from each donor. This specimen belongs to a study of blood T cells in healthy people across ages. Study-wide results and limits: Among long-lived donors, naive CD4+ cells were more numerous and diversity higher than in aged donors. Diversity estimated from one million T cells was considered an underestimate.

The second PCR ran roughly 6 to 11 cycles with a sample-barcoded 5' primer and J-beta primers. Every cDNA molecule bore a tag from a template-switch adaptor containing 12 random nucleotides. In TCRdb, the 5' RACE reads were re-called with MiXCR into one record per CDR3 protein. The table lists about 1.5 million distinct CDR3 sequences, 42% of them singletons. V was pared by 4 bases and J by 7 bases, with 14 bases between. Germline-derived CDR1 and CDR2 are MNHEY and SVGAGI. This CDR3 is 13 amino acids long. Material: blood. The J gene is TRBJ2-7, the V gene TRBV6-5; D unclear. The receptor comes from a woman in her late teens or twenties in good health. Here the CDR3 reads CASSSENYNEQYF. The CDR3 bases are TGTGCCAGCAGTTCAGAGAACTACAATGAGCAGTACTTC.